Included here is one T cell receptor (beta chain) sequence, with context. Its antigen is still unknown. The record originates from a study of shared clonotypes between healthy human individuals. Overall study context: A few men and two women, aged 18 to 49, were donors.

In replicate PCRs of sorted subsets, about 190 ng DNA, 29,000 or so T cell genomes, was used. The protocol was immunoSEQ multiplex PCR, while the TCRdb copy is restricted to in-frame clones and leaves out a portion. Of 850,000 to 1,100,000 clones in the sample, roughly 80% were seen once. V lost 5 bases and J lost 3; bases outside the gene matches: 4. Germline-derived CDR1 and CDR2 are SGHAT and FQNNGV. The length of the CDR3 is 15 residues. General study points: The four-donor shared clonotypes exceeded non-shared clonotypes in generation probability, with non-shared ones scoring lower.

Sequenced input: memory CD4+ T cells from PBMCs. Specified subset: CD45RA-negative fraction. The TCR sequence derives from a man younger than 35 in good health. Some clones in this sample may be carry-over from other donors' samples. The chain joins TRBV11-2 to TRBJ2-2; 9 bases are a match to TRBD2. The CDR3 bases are TGTGCCAGCAGCAAAACTAGCGGGTACACCGGGGAGCTGTTTTTT. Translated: CASSKTSGYTGELFF.